This T cell receptor beta chain was documented in a study of T cell clonality in common variable immunodeficiency. Study findings and constraints: Common variable immunodeficiency TCR beta sequences reportedly had fewer deletions and N-nucleotide insertions.

The CDR3 sequence is 13 residues long. Germline loops: CDR1 SGHRS, CDR2 YFSETQ. Reduced serum IgG, IgA and/or IgM plus specific antibody deficiency defined CVID. Heparinized whole blood, roughly 4.5 to 9 ml, came from each donor. Profiling relied on immunoSEQ multiplex PCR, and the TCRdb table lists in-frame clones only, not all of them. Observed in the sample are about 15,000 clones, none of them singletons. This clone was recorded at least ten times. The antigen remains undetermined. Coverage ceases 3 residues before the CDR3 finishes, and the germline J gene fills in the end. This rearrangement joins TRBV5-1 to TRBJ1-2; TRBD1 matches 7 bases. Specimen: peripheral blood mononuclear cells. The sequence derives from a human donor with common variable immunodeficiency. The CDR3 spells CASSLQGNRGYTF. The part of the CDR3 DNA that was read is TGCGCCAGCAGCCTACAGGGGAATCGGGGC.